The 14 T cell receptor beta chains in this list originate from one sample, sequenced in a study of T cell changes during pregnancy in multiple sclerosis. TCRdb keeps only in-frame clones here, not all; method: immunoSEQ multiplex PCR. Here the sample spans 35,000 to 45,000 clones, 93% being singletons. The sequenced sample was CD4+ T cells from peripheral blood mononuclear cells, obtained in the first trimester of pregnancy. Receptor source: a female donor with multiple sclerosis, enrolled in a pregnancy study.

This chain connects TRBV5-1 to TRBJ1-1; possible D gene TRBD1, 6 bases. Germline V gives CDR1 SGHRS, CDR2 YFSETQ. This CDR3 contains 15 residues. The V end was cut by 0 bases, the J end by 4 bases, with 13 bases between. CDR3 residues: CASSLEWGGSTEAFF. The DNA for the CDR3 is TGCGCCAGCAGCTTGGAGTGGGGGGGCAGCACTGAAGCTTTCTTT.

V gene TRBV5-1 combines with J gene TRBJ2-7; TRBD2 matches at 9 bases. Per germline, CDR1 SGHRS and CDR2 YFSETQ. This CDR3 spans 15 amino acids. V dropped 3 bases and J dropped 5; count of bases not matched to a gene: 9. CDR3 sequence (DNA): TGCGCCAGCAGCTCCTCCTTAGCGGGAGTAAACGAGCAGTACTTC. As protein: CASSSSLAGVNEQYF.

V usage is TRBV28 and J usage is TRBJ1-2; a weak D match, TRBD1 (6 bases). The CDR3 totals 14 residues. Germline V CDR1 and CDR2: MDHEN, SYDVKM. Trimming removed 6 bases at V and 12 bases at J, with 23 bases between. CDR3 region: CASRNLQGEESDTF. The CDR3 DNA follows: TGTGCCAGCAGGAACCTACAGGGAGAAGAGTCTGACACCTTC.

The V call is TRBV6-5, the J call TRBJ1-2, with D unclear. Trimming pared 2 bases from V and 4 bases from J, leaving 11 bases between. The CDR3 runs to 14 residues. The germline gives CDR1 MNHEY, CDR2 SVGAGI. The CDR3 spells CASSYREAGYGYTF. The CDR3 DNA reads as TGTGCCAGCAGTTACAGGGAGGCGGGCTATGGCTACACCTTC.

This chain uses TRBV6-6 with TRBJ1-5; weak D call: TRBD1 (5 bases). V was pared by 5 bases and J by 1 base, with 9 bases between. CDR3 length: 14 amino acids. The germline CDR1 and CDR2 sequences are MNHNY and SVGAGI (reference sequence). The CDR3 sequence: CASSPPGSNQPQHF. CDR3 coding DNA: TGTGCCAGCAGTCCCCCAGGGAGCAATCAGCCCCAGCATTTT.

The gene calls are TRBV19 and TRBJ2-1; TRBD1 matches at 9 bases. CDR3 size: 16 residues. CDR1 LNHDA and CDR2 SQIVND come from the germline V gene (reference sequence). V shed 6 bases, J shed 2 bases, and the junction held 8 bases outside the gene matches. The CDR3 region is CASSRLGDRAYNEQFF. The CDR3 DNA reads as TGTGCCAGTAGCCGACTGGGGGACAGGGCCTACAATGAGCAGTTCTTC.

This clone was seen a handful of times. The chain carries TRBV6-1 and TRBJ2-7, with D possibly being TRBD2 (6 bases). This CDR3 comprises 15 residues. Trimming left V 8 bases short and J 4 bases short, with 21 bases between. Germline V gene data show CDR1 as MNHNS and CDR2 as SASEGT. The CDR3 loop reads CASGGAGRDTYEQYF. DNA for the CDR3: TGTGCCAGCGGTGGGGCGGGACGCGATACTTACGAGCAGTACTTC.

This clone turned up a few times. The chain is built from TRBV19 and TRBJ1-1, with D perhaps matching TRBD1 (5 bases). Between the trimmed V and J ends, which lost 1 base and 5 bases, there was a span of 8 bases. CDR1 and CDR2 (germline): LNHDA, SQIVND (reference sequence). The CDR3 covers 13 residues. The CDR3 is CASSIGRGTEAFF. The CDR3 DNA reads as TGTGCCAGTAGTATAGGTCGGGGGACTGAAGCTTTCTTT.

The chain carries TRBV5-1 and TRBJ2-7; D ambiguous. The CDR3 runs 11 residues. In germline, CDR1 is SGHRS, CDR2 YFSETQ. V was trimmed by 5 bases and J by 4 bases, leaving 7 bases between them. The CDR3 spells CASRSSYEQYF. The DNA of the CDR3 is TGCGCCAGCAGGTCTTCTTACGAGCAGTACTTC.

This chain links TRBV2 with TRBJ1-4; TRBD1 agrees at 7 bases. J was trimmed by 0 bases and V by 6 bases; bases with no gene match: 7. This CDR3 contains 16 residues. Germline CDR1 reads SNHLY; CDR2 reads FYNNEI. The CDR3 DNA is TGTGCCAGCAGGACAGGGACGGGTGCAACTAATGAAAAACTGTTTTTT. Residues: CASRTGTGATNEKLFF.

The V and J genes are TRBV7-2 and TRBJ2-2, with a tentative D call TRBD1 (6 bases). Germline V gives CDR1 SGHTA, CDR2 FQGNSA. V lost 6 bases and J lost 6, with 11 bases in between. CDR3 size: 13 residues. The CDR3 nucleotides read TGTGCCAGCAGTTATAACAGGGCCGGGGAGCTGTTTTTT. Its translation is CASSYNRAGELFF.

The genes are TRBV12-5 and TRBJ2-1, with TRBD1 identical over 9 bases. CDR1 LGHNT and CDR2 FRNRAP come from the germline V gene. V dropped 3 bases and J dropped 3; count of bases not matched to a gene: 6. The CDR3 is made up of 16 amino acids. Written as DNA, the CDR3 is TGTGCTAGTGGTTTCCTGGACAGGGGATTCTACAATGAGCAGTTCTTC. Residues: CASGFLDRGFYNEQFF.

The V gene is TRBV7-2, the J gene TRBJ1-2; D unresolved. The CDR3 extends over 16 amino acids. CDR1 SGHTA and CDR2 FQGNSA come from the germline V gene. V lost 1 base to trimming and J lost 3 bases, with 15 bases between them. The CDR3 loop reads CASSLVSSTTDYGYTF. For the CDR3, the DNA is TGTGCCAGCAGCTTAGTTTCATCTACTACCGACTATGGCTACACCTTC. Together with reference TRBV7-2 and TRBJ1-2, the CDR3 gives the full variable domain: GAGVSQSPSNKVTEKGKDVELRCDPISGHTALYWYRQSLGQGLEFLIYFQGNSAPDKSGLPSDRFSAERTGGSVSTLTIQRTQQEDSAVYLCASSLVSSTTDYGYTFGSGTRLTVV.

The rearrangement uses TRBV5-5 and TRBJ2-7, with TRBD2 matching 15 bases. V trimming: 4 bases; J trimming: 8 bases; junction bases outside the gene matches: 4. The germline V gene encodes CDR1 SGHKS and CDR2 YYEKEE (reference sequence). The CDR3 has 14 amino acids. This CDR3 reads CASSSGLAGGKQYF. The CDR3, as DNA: TGTGCCAGCAGCAGTGGACTAGCGGGGGGGAAGCAGTACTTC.